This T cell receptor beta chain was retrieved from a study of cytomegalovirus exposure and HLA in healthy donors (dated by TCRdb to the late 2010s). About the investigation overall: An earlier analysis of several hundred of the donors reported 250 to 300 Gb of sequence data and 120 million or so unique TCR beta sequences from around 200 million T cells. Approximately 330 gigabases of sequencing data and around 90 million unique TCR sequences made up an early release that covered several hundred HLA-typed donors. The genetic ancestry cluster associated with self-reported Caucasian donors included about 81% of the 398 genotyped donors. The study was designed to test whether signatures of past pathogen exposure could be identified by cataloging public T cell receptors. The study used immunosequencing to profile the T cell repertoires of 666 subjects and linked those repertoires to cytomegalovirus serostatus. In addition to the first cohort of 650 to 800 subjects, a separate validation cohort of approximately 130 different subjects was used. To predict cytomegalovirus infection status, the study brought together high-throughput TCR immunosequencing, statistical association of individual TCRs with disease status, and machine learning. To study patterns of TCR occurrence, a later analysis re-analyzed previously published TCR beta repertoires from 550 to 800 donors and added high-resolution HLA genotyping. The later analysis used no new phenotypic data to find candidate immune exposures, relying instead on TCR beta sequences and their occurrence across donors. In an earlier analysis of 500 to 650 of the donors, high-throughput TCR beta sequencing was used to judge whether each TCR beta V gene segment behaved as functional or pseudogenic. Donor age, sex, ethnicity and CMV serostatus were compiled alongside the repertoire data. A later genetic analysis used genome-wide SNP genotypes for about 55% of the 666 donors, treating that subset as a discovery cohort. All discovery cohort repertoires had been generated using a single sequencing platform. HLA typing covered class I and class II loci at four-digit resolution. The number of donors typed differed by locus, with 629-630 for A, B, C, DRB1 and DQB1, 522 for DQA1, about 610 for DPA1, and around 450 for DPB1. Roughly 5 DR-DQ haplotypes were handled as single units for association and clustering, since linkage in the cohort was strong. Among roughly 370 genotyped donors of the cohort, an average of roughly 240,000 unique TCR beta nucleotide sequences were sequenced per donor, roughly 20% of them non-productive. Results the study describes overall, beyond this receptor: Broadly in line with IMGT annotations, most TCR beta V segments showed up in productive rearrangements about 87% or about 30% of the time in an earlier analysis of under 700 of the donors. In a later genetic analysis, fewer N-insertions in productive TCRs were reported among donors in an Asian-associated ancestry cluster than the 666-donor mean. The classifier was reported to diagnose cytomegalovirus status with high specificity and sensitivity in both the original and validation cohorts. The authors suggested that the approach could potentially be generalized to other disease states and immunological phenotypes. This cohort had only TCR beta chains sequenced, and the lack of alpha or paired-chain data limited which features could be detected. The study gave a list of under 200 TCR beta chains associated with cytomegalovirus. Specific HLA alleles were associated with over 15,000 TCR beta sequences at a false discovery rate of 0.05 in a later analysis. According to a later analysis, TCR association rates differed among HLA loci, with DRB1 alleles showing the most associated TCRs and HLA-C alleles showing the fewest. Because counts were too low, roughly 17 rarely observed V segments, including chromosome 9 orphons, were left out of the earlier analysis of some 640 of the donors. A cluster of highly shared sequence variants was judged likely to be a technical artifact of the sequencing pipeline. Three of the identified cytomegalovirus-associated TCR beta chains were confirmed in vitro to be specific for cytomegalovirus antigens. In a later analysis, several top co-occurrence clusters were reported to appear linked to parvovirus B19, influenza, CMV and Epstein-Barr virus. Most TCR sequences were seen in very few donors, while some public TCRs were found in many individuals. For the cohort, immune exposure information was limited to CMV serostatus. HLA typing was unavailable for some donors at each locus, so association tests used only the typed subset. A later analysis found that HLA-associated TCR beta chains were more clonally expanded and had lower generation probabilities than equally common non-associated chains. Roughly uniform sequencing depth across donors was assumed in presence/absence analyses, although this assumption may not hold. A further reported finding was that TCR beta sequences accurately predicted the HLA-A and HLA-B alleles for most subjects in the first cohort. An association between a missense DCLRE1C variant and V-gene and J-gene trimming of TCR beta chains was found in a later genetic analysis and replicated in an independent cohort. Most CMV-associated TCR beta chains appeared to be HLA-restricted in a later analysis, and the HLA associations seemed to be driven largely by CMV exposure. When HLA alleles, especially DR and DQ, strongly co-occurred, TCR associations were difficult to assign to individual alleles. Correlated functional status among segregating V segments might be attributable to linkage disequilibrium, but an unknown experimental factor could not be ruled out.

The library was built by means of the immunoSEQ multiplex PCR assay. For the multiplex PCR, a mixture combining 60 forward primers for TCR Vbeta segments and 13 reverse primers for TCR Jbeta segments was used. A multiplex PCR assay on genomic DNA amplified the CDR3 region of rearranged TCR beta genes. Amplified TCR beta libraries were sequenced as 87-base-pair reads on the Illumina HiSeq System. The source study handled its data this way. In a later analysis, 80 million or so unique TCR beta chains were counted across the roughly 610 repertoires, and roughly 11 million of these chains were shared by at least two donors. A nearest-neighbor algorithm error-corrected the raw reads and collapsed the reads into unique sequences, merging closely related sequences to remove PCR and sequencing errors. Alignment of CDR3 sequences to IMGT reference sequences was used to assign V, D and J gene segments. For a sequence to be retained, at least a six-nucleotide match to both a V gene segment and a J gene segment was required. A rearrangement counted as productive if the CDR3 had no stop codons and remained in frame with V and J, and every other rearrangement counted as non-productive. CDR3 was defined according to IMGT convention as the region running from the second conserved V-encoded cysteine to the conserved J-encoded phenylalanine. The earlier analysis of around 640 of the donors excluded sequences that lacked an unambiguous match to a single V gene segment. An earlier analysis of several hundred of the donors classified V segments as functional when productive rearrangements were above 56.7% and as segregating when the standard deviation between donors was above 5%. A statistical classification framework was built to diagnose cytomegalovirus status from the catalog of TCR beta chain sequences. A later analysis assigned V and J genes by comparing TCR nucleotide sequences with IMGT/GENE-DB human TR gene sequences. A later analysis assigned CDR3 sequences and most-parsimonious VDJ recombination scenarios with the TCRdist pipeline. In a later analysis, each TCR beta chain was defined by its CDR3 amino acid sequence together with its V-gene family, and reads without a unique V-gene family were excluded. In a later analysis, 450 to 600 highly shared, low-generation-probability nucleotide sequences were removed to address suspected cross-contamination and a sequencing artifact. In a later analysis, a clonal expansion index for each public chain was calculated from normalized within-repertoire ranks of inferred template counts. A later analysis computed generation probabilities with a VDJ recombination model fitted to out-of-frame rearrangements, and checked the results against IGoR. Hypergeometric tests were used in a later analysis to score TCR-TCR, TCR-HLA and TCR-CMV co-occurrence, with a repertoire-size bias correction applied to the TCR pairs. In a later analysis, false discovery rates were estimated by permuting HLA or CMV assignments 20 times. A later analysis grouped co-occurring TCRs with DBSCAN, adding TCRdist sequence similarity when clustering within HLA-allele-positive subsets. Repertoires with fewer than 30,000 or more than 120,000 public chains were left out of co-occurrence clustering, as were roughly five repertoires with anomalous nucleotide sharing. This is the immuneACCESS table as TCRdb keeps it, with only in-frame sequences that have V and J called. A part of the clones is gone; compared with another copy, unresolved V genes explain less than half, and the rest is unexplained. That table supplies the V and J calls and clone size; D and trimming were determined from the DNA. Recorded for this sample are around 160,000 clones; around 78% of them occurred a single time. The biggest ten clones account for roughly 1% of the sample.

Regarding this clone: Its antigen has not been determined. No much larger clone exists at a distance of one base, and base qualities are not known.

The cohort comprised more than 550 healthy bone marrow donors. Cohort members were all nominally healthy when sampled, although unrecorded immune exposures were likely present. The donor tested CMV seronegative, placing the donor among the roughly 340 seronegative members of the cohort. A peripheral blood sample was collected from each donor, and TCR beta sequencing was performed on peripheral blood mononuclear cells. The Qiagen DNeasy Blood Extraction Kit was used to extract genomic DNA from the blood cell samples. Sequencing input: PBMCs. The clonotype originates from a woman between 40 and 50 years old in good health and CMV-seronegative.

The CDR3 corresponds to CASSLGLAELTGELFF. The nucleotide sequence reads TGCGCCAGCAGCCTGGGACTAGCGGAACTCACCGGGGAGCTGTTTTTT. Here the chain combines TRBV4-1 and TRBJ2-2, and 11 junctional nucleotides match TRBD2. Including cysteine and phenylalanine, the CDR3 has 16 amino acids. Solely the CDR3 DNA is kept, with 48 bases framed from the first base. In the germline V gene, CDR1 corresponds to MGHRA and CDR2 to YSYEKL. Trimming leaves V shorter by 4 bases and J shorter by 4 bases, with the junction holding 5 bases beyond the gene matches.